This TCR beta chain was identified in a study of beta chain features in type 1 diabetes. Study-level points and caveats: Within patients, naive, central memory and Treg TCRB repertoires seemed more similar than within healthy donors.

V gave up 2 bases and J gave up 8 bases, with 12 bases separating them. CDR1 is MNHEY and CDR2 is SMNVEV in the germline V gene (reference sequence). The CDR3 is made up of 13 amino acids. All of the isolated RNA was reverse transcribed, so expressed TCRB transcripts were sequenced. Sequencing was performed with immunoSEQ multiplex PCR; in TCRdb, only in-frame clones are kept and a portion is missing. The sample holds approximately 110,000 clones, almost 40% seen once. A word on this clone: What it recognizes is unknown.

The receptor was isolated from a woman aged 18-35 years in good health. The specimen sequenced was stem cell memory CD4+ T cells from blood. The V call is TRBV27, the J call TRBJ1-1; D not resolved. The CDR3 DNA sequence: TGTGCCAGCAGTTTAAATTCAGGCCGGGAAGCTTTCTTT. Its protein product is CASSLNSGREAFF.